These 6 T cell receptor beta chains came from one sample sequenced in a study of beta chain features in type 1 diabetes (dated by TCRdb to 2016 to 2019). Library preparation was by the immunoSEQ multiplex PCR assay. The High Capacity cDNA Reverse Transcription Kit was used to reverse transcribe all of the isolated RNA, meaning that expressed TCRB transcripts were what got sequenced. In its TCRdb copy, this immuneACCESS table keeps in-frame sequences only and misses some clones. Where compared with another copy, unresolved V genes explain less than half of these, and the others have no known cause. This sample holds under 400,000 clones; about 12% were observed only once. The ten largest clones add up to around 0.02% of the sample. The sequenced sample was naive CD4+ T cells from blood. The meaning of the sample's cell subset or site label: true naive CD4+ T cells. Receptor source: a man between 18 and 29 years old in good health.

This clone has a handful of counts. The CDR3 loop reads CASSTQGAMNNQPQHF. DNA for the CDR3: TGTGCCAGCAGTACTCAGGGGGCTATGAACAATCAGCCCCAGCATTTT. This sequence joins TRBV2 and TRBJ1-5; 8 nucleotides match TRBD1. The J segment lost 3 bases and the V segment lost 5 bases, leaving 9 bases of the junction unmatched. CDR1 is SNHLY and CDR2 is FYNNEI in the germline V gene. The CDR3 loop spans 16 amino acids.

J is TRBJ2-7 and V is TRBV28; 7 bases are a match to TRBD2. The V segment lost 7 bases and the J segment 4 bases; nucleotides outside the gene matches: 1. Per the germline V gene, CDR1 is MDHEN and CDR2 is SYDVKM. The CDR3 loop spans 11 amino acids. This chain's CDR3 is CASTSGYEQYF. CDR3 nucleotides: TGTGCCAGCACTAGCGGTTACGAGCAGTACTTC.

This chain connects TRBV30 to TRBJ1-1, with D unresolved. Trimming removed 5 bases from V and 0 bases from J, with 10 bases in between. Germline CDR1 GTSNPN, CDR2 SVGIG (reference sequence). This CDR3 contains 13 residues. CDR3 amino acids: CAWANIVNTEAFF. CDR3 DNA: TGTGCCTGGGCCAACATCGTGAACACTGAAGCTTTCTTT.

V gene TRBV18 combines with J gene TRBJ2-1; 8 nucleotides agree with TRBD2. V dropped 3 bases and J dropped 8; count of bases not matched to a gene: 3. CDR3 length equals 13 residues. The germline gives CDR1 KGHSH, CDR2 LQKENI. The CDR3 DNA follows: TGTGCCAGCTCACCCAGCGGGAGCGATGAGCAGTTCTTC. Translated, it gives CASSPSGSDEQFF.

V and J are TRBV11-3 and TRBJ1-5, with unresolved D. Trimming shortened V by 11 bases and J by 9 bases, and 8 bases separated the two germline ends. Germline lookup yields CDR1 SGHNT and CDR2 YENEEA. The CDR3 is 9 amino acids. CDR3 nucleotides: TGTGCCGCCACCGGGCCCCAGCATTTT. Translating it yields CAATGPQHF. The whole variable domain, filled in from reference TRBV11-3 and TRBJ1-5, reads EAGVVQSPRYKIIEKKQPVAFWCNPISGHNTLYWYLQNLGQGPELLIRYENEEAVDDSQLPKDRFSAERLKGVDSTLKIQPAELGDSAVYLCAATGPQHFGDGTRLSIL.

The rearrangement uses TRBV18 and TRBJ2-2; the D gene is possibly TRBD1 (5 bases). CDR1 and CDR2 (germline): KGHSH, LQKENI. This CDR3 contains 13 residues. Trimming left V 1 base short and J 6 bases short, with 6 bases between. The DNA of the CDR3 is TGTGCCAGCTCACCACAGGGGTCCGGGGAGCTGTTTTTT. It translates to CASSPQGSGELFF.